One sample yielded the 24 T cell receptor beta chains listed below, sequenced in a study of blood T cell repertoires in COVID-19. Profiled with immunoSEQ multiplex PCR; TCRdb holds only in-frame clones, not every one. The sample yields about 230,000 clones, roughly 80% seen once. The sample comprised peripheral blood. All receptors come from a woman aged 80 or older with acute or convalescent COVID-19.

The genes are TRBV6-5 and TRBJ2-7, with unresolved D. Germline CDR1 and CDR2: MNHEY and SVGAGI. V was trimmed by 6 bases and J by 6 bases, leaving 18 bases between them. CDR3 length: 14 residues. The CDR3 nucleotides read TGTGCCAGCAGGAGTGCTCTGGGTTGGAGCGAGCAGTACTTC. This translates into CASRSALGWSEQYF.

This rearrangement joins TRBV5-6 to TRBJ1-1, with TRBD1 as a possible D gene (6 bases). The CDR3 has 14 amino acids. Germline CDR1 SGHDT, CDR2 YYEEEE. V gave up 4 bases and J gave up 3 bases, with 13 bases separating them. CDR3 in amino acids: CASSERQVDTEAFF. The CDR3 nucleotides read TGTGCCAGCAGCGAAAGACAGGTTGACACTGAAGCTTTCTTT.

The chain links TRBV9 to TRBJ2-1; tentatively, D is TRBD1 (5 bases). This CDR3 has 16 residues. CDR1 is SGDLS, CDR2 YYNGEE, per germline. Trimming removed 5 bases at V and 0 bases at J, with 15 bases between. The CDR3 sequence is CASSMYRSSSYNEQFF. The CDR3 coding sequence is TGTGCCAGCAGTATGTACAGGTCCTCCTCCTACAATGAGCAGTTCTTC. The full variable domain, completed using reference TRBV9 and TRBJ2-1, is DSGVTQTPKHLITATGQRVTLRCSPRSGDLSVYWYQQSLDQGLQFLIQYYNGEERAKGNILERFSAQQFPDLHSELNLSSLELGDSALYFCASSMYRSSSYNEQFFGPGTRLTVL.

This clone occurred once. This chain uses TRBV19 with TRBJ1-5; tentatively, D is TRBD1 (5 bases). The CDR3 length is 14 residues. The germline gives CDR1 LNHDA, CDR2 SQIVND (reference sequence). Deletions cut 4 bases from V and 1 base from J, with 8 bases between. CDR3 protein: CASSTRQSNQPQHF. In DNA, the CDR3 is TGTGCCAGTAGTACCCGACAGAGCAATCAGCCCCAGCATTTT.

This chain joins TRBV19 and TRBJ2-3; D perhaps matches TRBD1 (5 bases). Germline CDR1 is LNHDA and CDR2 is SQIVND (reference sequence). V lost 2 bases and J 4 bases, leaving 10 bases between the germline ends. The CDR3 consists of 14 residues. CDR3 nucleotide sequence: TGTGCCAGTAGTATAAGGGGCGAGTCAGATACGCAGTATTTT. Translation: CASSIRGESDTQYF.

The V gene is TRBV9, the J gene TRBJ1-6, with D maybe TRBD1 (6 bases). V was trimmed by 4 bases and J by 10 bases, leaving 18 bases between them. This CDR3 is built from 15 residues. The germline gives CDR1 SGDLS, CDR2 YYNGEE. CDR3 nucleotides: TGTGCCAGCAGCCCACACCAACAGGGTAGCTCACCCCTCCACTTT. This gives the protein CASSPHQQGSSPLHF.

This chain connects TRBV5-4 to TRBJ2-3, with TRBD2 matching 7 bases. CDR3 size: 15 residues. V was clipped by 0 bases and J by 0 bases; unmatched bases: 1. Germline CDR1 is SGHNT and CDR2 is YYREEE (reference sequence). The CDR3: CASSLASGSTDTQYF. DNA of the CDR3: TGTGCCAGCAGCTTGGCTAGCGGTAGCACAGATACGCAGTATTTT.

The chain uses TRBV29-1 and TRBJ2-1; no clear D. Germline V gives CDR1 SQVTM, CDR2 ANQGSEA. Trimming stripped 7 bases from V and 10 bases from J, with 11 bases between. CDR3 length: 10 residues. Here the CDR3 DNA reads TGCAGCGCCCGCCTCCGGGAGCAGTTCTTC. Residues: CSARLREQFF.

The chain has TRBV18 and TRBJ2-1, with 8 bases fitting TRBD2. The CDR3 runs 14 residues. The germline gives CDR1 KGHSH, CDR2 LQKENI. The V and J ends lost 3 bases and 13 bases, in that order; junction bases with no gene match: 11. Here the CDR3 reads CASSPGLASGDQFF. CDR3 DNA: TGTGCCAGCTCACCCGGACTAGCAAGTGGGGACCAGTTCTTC.

The chain recombines TRBV6-5 with TRBJ1-1; D is perhaps TRBD1 (6 bases). CDR1 and CDR2 from the germline V gene are MNHEY and SVGAGI. Deletions cut 10 bases from V and 1 base from J, with 19 bases between. The CDR3 sequence is 15 residues long. The chain's CDR3 is CATQTLWTANTEAFF. The CDR3 bases are TGTGCCACCCAGACTCTCTGGACAGCGAACACTGAAGCTTTCTTT.

The V gene is TRBV28, the J gene TRBJ1-5, with D uncertain. Germline V gene data show CDR1 as MDHEN and CDR2 as SYDVKM. The V end was cut by 6 bases, the J end by 4 bases, with 7 bases between. The CDR3 contains 12 residues. The CDR3 region is CASRKRNQPQHF. The DNA of the CDR3 is TGTGCCAGCAGAAAGCGGAATCAGCCCCAGCATTTT.

The V and J genes are TRBV27 and TRBJ1-1; the D gene is possibly TRBD1 (6 bases). There are 15 residues in the CDR3. Germline lookup yields CDR1 MNHEY and CDR2 SMNVEV (reference sequence). Trimming removed 5 bases at V and 1 base at J, with 14 bases between. The CDR3 DNA sequence: TGTGCCAGCAGTCCAGTGACGGACAGGAACACTGAAGCTTTCTTT. Translating it yields CASSPVTDRNTEAFF.

The chain employs TRBV4-2 and TRBJ1-2; TRBD1 is a possible D gene (6 bases). Germline CDR1 reads LGHNA; CDR2 reads YNFKEQ. Trimming shortened V by 2 bases and J by 8 bases, and 21 bases separated the two germline ends. The CDR3 extends over 16 amino acids. The CDR3 DNA sequence: TGTGCCAGCAGCCAACCTGATGGGTTCAGGGGTAGCGGCTACACCTTC. Translating gives CASSQPDGFRGSGYTF.

This clone was seen just once. V gene TRBV19 combines with J gene TRBJ1-5, with TRBD1 matching over 11 bases. Germline V gene lookup returns CDR1 LNHDA and CDR2 SQIVND (reference sequence). The CDR3 is made up of 16 amino acids. The junction had 6 bases not matched to a gene; V was cut back by 4 bases and J by 4 bases. The DNA of the CDR3 is TGTGCCAGTAGTAAAAACCGGGACAGGGGGAATCAGCCCCAGCATTTT. This sequence encodes CASSKNRDRGNQPQHF.

The chain couples TRBV7-2 to TRBJ1-3; 9 bases map to TRBD1. Germline values: CDR1 SGHTA, CDR2 FQGNSA. V shed 1 base and J 2 bases; nucleotides not matched to a gene: 0. The CDR3 loop spans 15 amino acids. CDR3 nucleotides: TGTGCCAGCAGCTTAGGACAGGGGGCTGGAAACACCATATATTTT. Protein: CASSLGQGAGNTIYF.

This chain connects TRBV28 to TRBJ1-5, with 7 bases fitting TRBD1. The CDR3 spans 15 residues. Trimming removed 4 bases from V and 7 bases from J; junction bases left unmatched: 10. The germline V gene encodes CDR1 MDHEN and CDR2 SYDVKM. The CDR3 here is CASSWDSISSQPQHF. The DNA for the CDR3 is TGTGCCAGCAGTTGGGACAGCATCAGTAGCCAGCCCCAGCATTTT.

The chain couples TRBV27 to TRBJ1-5; 7 positions agree with TRBD1. V lost 6 bases and J lost 1; bases outside the gene matches: 12. This CDR3 spans 17 amino acids. Germline values: CDR1 MNHEY, CDR2 SMNVEV (reference sequence). CDR3 protein: CASRGGEGAPSNQPQHF. The CDR3 DNA is TGTGCCAGCAGAGGGGGAGAGGGGGCGCCGAGCAATCAGCCCCAGCATTTT.

This rearrangement joins TRBV6-6 to TRBJ1-4; D gene unclear. V lost 5 bases to trimming and J lost 3 bases, with 13 bases between them. Germline V gene data show CDR1 as MNHNY and CDR2 as SVGAGI (reference sequence). The CDR3 length is 15 residues. As DNA, the CDR3 is TGTGCCAGCAGTCCACCCGCTGCGGCTAATGAAAAACTGTTTTTT. This sequence encodes CASSPPAAANEKLFF.

The DNA of the CDR3 is TGTGCCAGCAGTTTATATCGGCAGGGGGCGAGGAGCACTGAAGCTTTCTTT. This sequence encodes CASSLYRQGARSTEAFF. This chain joins TRBV27 and TRBJ1-1, with 8 bases that match TRBD1. This CDR3 spans 17 amino acids. V shed 1 base, J shed 4 bases, and the junction held 11 bases outside the gene matches. Germline loops: CDR1 MNHEY, CDR2 SMNVEV (reference sequence).

The chain joins TRBV4-1 to TRBJ2-2, with D maybe TRBD1 (7 bases). The CDR3 contains 15 residues. The ends were cut back, 4 bases at V and 6 bases at J, with 15 bases in the middle. CDR1 and CDR2 (germline): MGHRA, YSYEKL. CDR3 amino acids: CASSPGTRGAGELFF. As DNA, the CDR3 is TGCGCCAGCAGCCCAGGGACCAGGGGGGCCGGGGAGCTGTTTTTT.

As to this clone: Other DNA sequences of this sample code for an identical CDR3. The V call is TRBV5-1, the J call TRBJ2-3, with a tentative D call TRBD1 (6 bases). The V end was cut by 5 bases, the J end by 0 bases, with 10 bases between. CDR3 size: 14 residues. Germline assignment: CDR1 SGHRS and CDR2 YFSETQ. CDR3 DNA sequence: TGCGCCAGCAGAGCGCAGGGGAGCACAGATACGCAGTATTTT. This encodes CASRAQGSTDTQYF. The whole variable domain, remainder taken from reference TRBV5-1 and TRBJ2-3, is KAGVTQTPRYLIKTRGQQVTLSCSPISGHRSVSWYQQTPGQGLQFLFEYFSETQRNKGNFPGRFSGRQFSNSRSEMNVSTLELGDSALYLCASRAQGSTDTQYFGPGTRLTVL.

The rearrangement links TRBV6-5 to TRBJ2-5; no clear D gene. The CDR3 is made up of 12 amino acids. V was trimmed by 6 bases and J by 2 bases, leaving 7 bases between them. Per germline, CDR1 MNHEY and CDR2 SVGAGI. As DNA, the CDR3 is TGTGCCAGCAGGACGGGTCAAGAGACCCAGTACTTC. This sequence encodes CASRTGQETQYF.

V and J are TRBV5-6 and TRBJ1-2, with no clear D. Trimming took 0 bases from V and 1 from J, leaving 10 bases between them. This CDR3 has 15 amino acids. Germline CDR1 is SGHDT and CDR2 is YYEEEE. The CDR3 region is CASSLDWQVNYGYTF. CDR3 sequence (DNA): TGTGCCAGCAGCTTGGACTGGCAGGTTAACTATGGCTACACCTTC.

The V call is TRBV19, the J call TRBJ1-4, with no clear D. CDR1 and CDR2 from the germline V gene are LNHDA and SQIVND (reference sequence). The CDR3 covers 15 residues. V was shortened by 7 bases and J by 7 bases, with 19 bases between the two germline ends. The CDR3 spells CASKEAERETEKLFF. CDR3 bases: TGTGCCAGTAAAGAGGCGGAGAGGGAAACTGAAAAACTGTTTTTT.